This TCR beta chain emerged from a study of long-term antiretroviral therapy in people with HIV. Broader study findings: Repertoires looked antigen-experienced, with only a slight naive shift after ART. Investigators report no available data on ART adherence, viral resistance or therapy changes.

Samples held about 0.9-10 million cryopreserved PBMC before DNA extraction. Looked up from germline, CDR1 is SNHLY and CDR2 is FYNNEI. The CDR3 sequence is 17 residues long. Trimming at V came to 4 bases and at J to 0 bases, leaving 9 bases not matched to a gene. Survey-level resolution applied to immunoSEQ assay v3.0. This table comes from immunoSEQ multiplex PCR, and its TCRdb copy is limited to in-frame clones, with some not included. The table lists 15,000 to 20,000 clones, around 77% of them singletons, with under 14% in the top ten. About this clone: Its antigen is still unknown.

The sequence came from a woman aged 40 to 55 with HIV. The material sequenced was unsorted PBMCs, taken 2.3 years after starting antiretroviral therapy. The chain combines TRBV2 with TRBJ2-1, with 7 bases that match TRBD2. The CDR3 loop reads CASSARTSPGSYNEQFF. In DNA form, the CDR3 reads TGTGCCAGCAGTGCCCGGACTAGTCCTGGCTCCTACAATGAGCAGTTCTTC.